Listed here are 4 T cell receptor beta chains from one sample, sequenced in a study of shared clonotypes between healthy human individuals. Clones were sequenced by immunoSEQ multiplex PCR, and TCRdb holds only the in-frame ones, with some missing. This sample carries around 2.1 million clones, roughly 95% of them seen once, and the ten largest clones take around 0.13%. Sequenced input: naive CD4+ T cells sorted from blood. The subset denotes: CD45RA+ positively selected. All receptors come from a man in his late teens or twenties in good health.

The V and J genes are TRBV19 and TRBJ1-5; D is unclear. This CDR3 is built from 14 residues. The germline V gene encodes CDR1 LNHDA and CDR2 SQIVND (reference sequence). V lost 2 bases to trimming and J lost 3 bases, with 8 bases between them. The CDR3 DNA sequence: TGTGCCAGTAGTATAAAGGGTTACAATCAGCCCCAGCATTTT. Protein: CASSIKGYNQPQHF.

Remarks on this clone: Within the sample, other DNA sequences also encode this same CDR3. The J gene is TRBJ2-4, the V gene TRBV30; no definite D call. Germline values: CDR1 GTSNPN, CDR2 SVGIG (reference sequence). The CDR3 has 14 residues. The V and J ends lost 3 bases and 0 bases respectively, with 9 bases between them. The CDR3 DNA sequence: TGTGCCTGGAGGGCCAGACTAGCCAAAAACATTCAGTACTTC. Its protein product is CAWRARLAKNIQYF.

The rearrangement joins TRBV7-2 to TRBJ1-4; D is unclear. Germline CDR1 SGHTA, CDR2 FQGNSA. The CDR3 is made up of 13 amino acids. Trimming stripped 5 bases from V and 7 bases from J, with 11 bases between. The CDR3 DNA is TGTGCCAGCAGCCCTCGGGCCGGTGAAAAACTGTTTTTT. This translates into CASSPRAGEKLFF. Filled out from reference TRBV7-2 and TRBJ1-4, the complete variable domain reads GAGVSQSPSNKVTEKGKDVELRCDPISGHTALYWYRQSLGQGLEFLIYFQGNSAPDKSGLPSDRFSAERTGGSVSTLTIQRTQQEDSAVYLCASSPRAGEKLFFGSGTQLSVL.

J is TRBJ1-4 and V is TRBV6-5, with 10 bases matching TRBD1. The germline gives CDR1 MNHEY, CDR2 SVGAGI. V shed 2 bases, J shed 8 bases, and the junction held 5 bases outside the gene matches. This CDR3 is 15 amino acids long. The CDR3 reads CASSYGTGAQEKLFF. The CDR3 DNA is TGTGCCAGCAGTTACGGGACAGGGGCACAGGAAAAACTGTTTTTT.